The sequence of this T cell receptor beta chain was determined in a study of blood T cell repertoires in COVID-19. Study details: From T cells, B-cell-depleted T cells, or PBMCs came the material, which was cDNA or gDNA.

The V end lost 4 bases, the J end lost 8 bases, and 10 bases lay between the germline ends. Germline values: CDR1 KGHDR, CDR2 SFDVKD. The CDR3 contains 12 residues. This clone was picked up one time. In the authors' workflow: Scientists estimated how many nucleated cells there were by amplifying reference gene primers. Only in-frame clones appear in the TCRdb table, and some are missing; sequencing was by immunoSEQ multiplex PCR. V and J calls and clone size are given by that table; D and trimming were obtained from the DNA. The sample consists of about 39,000 clones, approximately 78% of them appearing once.

The sample comprised peripheral blood. The receptor was derived from a man in his sixties in a cohort sampled during active COVID-19. This chain joins TRBV24-1 and TRBJ1-2; no firm D call. CDR3 residues: CATSDGRLGYTF. CDR3 DNA: TGTGCCACCAGTGACGGGAGGTTGGGCTACACCTTC.